This note documents a single TCR beta chain sequence. This sample was taken from a study of control samples from healthy donors and cancer patients. V lost 1 base to trimming and J lost 8 bases; unmatched junction nucleotides: 8. The germline V gene has CDR1 MGHRA and CDR2 YSYEKL. The CDR3 contains 17 residues. Here immunoSEQ multiplex PCR was the method, and the copy in TCRdb shows in-frame clones only, minus some. Of roughly 190,000 clones in the sample, 91% were seen once. V is TRBV4-1 and J is TRBJ2-1; 13 bases align to TRBD2. This receptor was obtained from a woman under 40 in good health. Sequencing input: blood. CDR3 DNA: TGCGCCAGCAGCCAAGGGCAACTAGCGGGAGGGCCCGATGAGCAGTTCTTC. It codes for CASSQGQLAGGPDEQFF.